This T cell receptor beta chain was observed in a study of blood T cell repertoires in COVID-19. About the study: Both acute and convalescent COVID-19 samples were obtained from the United States, Italy and Spain. The analysed material was cDNA or gDNA that came from T cells, B-cell-depleted T cells, or PBMCs.

As processed by the authors: Cell counts per sample came from amplifying reference gene primers. Profiling relied on immunoSEQ multiplex PCR, and the TCRdb table lists in-frame clones only, not all of them. The DNA gave D and trimming, while V, J and clone size come from that table. This table holds 150,000 or so clones, over 75% found once. The V gene's germline CDR1 is MGHRA and CDR2 YSYEKL. V dropped 3 bases and J dropped 2 bases, with 7 bases sitting between them. CDR3 length equals 13 residues. The chain carries TRBV4-1 and TRBJ2-5; a possible D gene is TRBD1 (6 bases). The origin of this receptor is a man aged 55-75 years who had recovered from COVID-19. Specimen: peripheral blood. DNA for the CDR3: TGCGCCAGCAGCCAGCAGGGGCAAGAGACCCAGTACTTC. Its protein is CASSQQGQETQYF.